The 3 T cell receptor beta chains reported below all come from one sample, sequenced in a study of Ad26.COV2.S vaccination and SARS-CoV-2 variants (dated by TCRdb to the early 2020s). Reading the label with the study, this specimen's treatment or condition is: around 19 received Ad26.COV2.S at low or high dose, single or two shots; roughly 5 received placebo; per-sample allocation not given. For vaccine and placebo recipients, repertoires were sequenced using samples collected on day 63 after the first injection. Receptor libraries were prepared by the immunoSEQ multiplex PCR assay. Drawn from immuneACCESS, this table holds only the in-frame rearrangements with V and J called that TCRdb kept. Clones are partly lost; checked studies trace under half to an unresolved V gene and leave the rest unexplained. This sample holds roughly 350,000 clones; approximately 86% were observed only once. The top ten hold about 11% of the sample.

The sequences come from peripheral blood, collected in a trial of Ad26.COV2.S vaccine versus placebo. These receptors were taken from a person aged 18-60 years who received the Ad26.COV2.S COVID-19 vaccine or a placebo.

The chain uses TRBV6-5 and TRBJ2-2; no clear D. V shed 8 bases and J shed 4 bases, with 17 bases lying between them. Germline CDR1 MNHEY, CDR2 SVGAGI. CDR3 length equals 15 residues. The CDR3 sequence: CASATRPPPTGELFF. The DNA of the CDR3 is TGTGCCAGCGCGACAAGGCCCCCCCCCACCGGGGAGCTGTTTTTT.

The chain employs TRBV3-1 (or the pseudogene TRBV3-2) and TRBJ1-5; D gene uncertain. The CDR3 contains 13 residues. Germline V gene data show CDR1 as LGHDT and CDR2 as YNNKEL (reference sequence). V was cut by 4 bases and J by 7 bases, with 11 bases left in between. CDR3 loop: CASSRRVSQPQHF. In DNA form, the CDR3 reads TGTGCCAGCAGCCGAAGGGTATCCCAGCCCCAGCATTTT.

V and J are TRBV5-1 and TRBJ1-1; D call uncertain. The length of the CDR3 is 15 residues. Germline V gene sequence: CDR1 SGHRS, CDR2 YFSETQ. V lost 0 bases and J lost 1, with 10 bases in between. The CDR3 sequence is CASSLGVEGNTEAFF. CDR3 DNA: TGCGCCAGCAGCTTGGGGGTAGAGGGGAACACTGAAGCTTTCTTT.